One and the same sample provided the 26 T cell receptor beta chains below, sequenced in a study of shared clonotypes between healthy human individuals. The table came from immunoSEQ multiplex PCR; TCRdb's copy has only in-frame clones and leaves some out. The table has about 490,000 clones, 81% seen once. The sample consisted of PBMCs. Receptors originate from a woman in her forties in good health. Some clones in this sample may be carry-over from other donors' samples.

In its sample, this clone was seen many times. The chain has TRBV18 and TRBJ1-5; D uncertain. Looked up from germline, CDR1 is KGHSH and CDR2 is LQKENI. V lost 2 bases and J lost 0, with 5 bases in between. CDR3 size: 14 residues. CDR3 sequence: CASSPTHSNQPQHF. The CDR3 coding sequence is TGTGCCAGCTCACCAACCCATAGCAATCAGCCCCAGCATTTT.

This chain joins TRBV6-5 and TRBJ1-6; no reliable D call. V lost 6 bases to trimming and J lost 0 bases, with 9 bases between them. CDR1 is MNHEY and CDR2 is SVGAGI in the germline V gene. There are 15 residues in the CDR3. CDR3: CASSRPNSYNSPLHF. In nucleotides, the CDR3 is TGTGCCAGCAGCCGTCCCAACTCCTATAATTCACCCCTCCACTTT.

V gene TRBV7-2 combines with J gene TRBJ2-2, with D possibly TRBD2 on 6 matching bases. The CDR3 sequence is 16 residues long. Per germline, CDR1 SGHTA and CDR2 FQGNSA. V gave up 0 bases and J gave up 0 bases, with 8 bases separating them. The CDR3: CASSLAGGANTGELFF. The CDR3 nucleotides are TGTGCCAGCAGCTTAGCGGGAGGCGCGAACACCGGGGAGCTGTTTTTT. Full variable domain (rest looked up from reference TRBV7-2 and TRBJ2-2): GAGVSQSPSNKVTEKGKDVELRCDPISGHTALYWYRQSLGQGLEFLIYFQGNSAPDKSGLPSDRFSAERTGGSVSTLTIQRTQQEDSAVYLCASSLAGGANTGELFFGEGSRLTVL.

In regard to this clone: With only one base between it and a far larger clone, this is likely a read error. Other DNA sequences of this sample code for an identical CDR3. The chain uses TRBV5-6 and TRBJ2-7, with 7 nucleotides matching TRBD2. The CDR3 contains 17 residues. Germline V CDR1 and CDR2: SGHDT, YYEEEE. CDR3 amino acids: CASSAWQLREPEDEQYF. CDR3 DNA: TGCGCCAGCAGCGCCTGGCAATTGCGGGAGCCGGAGGACGAGCAGTACTTC.

This sequence joins TRBV19 and TRBJ2-3; D is possibly TRBD1 (5 bases). The CDR3 covers 14 residues. The V and J ends lost 5 bases and 0 bases respectively, with 9 bases between them. Per the germline V gene, CDR1 is LNHDA and CDR2 is SQIVND (reference sequence). CDR3 DNA sequence: TGTGCCAGTAGTCAGGGAAAAAGCACAGATACGCAGTATTTT. It translates to CASSQGKSTDTQYF.

This clone was seen only once. V gene TRBV7-9 combines with J gene TRBJ1-5; D gene ambiguous. Germline lookup yields CDR1 SEHNR and CDR2 FQNEAQ (reference sequence). The CDR3 has 14 residues. V lost 1 base, J lost 9 bases, and 13 bases lay in between. Here the CDR3 DNA reads TGTGCCAGCAGCTTAGATGGGGTCAACCCGCCCCAGCATTTT. Encoded protein: CASSLDGVNPPQHF.

The chain has TRBV5-1 and TRBJ2-3; no firm D call. The CDR3 is 13 residues long. The V gene's germline CDR1 is SGHRS and CDR2 YFSETQ. With 4 bases removed from V and 2 bases from J, the gap between germline ends came to 8 bases. This CDR3 reads CASSGIPTDTQYF. The CDR3 DNA is TGCGCCAGCAGCGGGATTCCCACAGATACGCAGTATTTT. The full variable domain, its missing parts supplied by reference TRBV5-1 and TRBJ2-3, is KAGVTQTPRYLIKTRGQQVTLSCSPISGHRSVSWYQQTPGQGLQFLFEYFSETQRNKGNFPGRFSGRQFSNSRSEMNVSTLELGDSALYLCASSGIPTDTQYFGPGTRLTVL.

About this clone itself: This sample includes further DNA sequences coding for the same CDR3. V and J are TRBV19 and TRBJ2-1; no clear D gene. Germline V gene data show CDR1 as LNHDA and CDR2 as SQIVND (reference sequence). The CDR3 loop spans 11 amino acids. V lost 4 bases to trimming and J lost 4 bases, with 2 bases between them. The CDR3 DNA reads as TGTGCCAGTAGTACTTACAATGAGCAGTTCTTC. Protein product: CASSTYNEQFF.

The chain employs TRBV19 and TRBJ2-7, with TRBD2 identical over 12 bases. V shed 3 bases and J 6 bases; nucleotides not matched to a gene: 15. The CDR3 is 18 residues long. CDR1 and CDR2 from the germline V gene are LNHDA and SQIVND (reference sequence). The CDR3, as DNA: TGTGCCAGTAGTATTGGCCGGACTAGCGGGAAGACGGGTGGCGAGCAGTACTTC. This gives the protein CASSIGRTSGKTGGEQYF.

Ten or more counts support this clone. This sequence joins TRBV6-4 and TRBJ2-3; TRBD2 matches 8 bases. The CDR3 runs 17 residues. Trimming took 3 bases from V and 2 from J; bases not matched to a gene: 10. Germline values: CDR1 MRHNA, CDR2 SNTAGT. CDR3 in amino acids: CASSESPAGDPTDTQYF. CDR3 bases: TGTGCCAGCAGTGAATCCCCAGCGGGGGATCCCACAGATACGCAGTATTTT.

The DNA for the CDR3 is TGTGCCAGCAGCTACAGGGGGCTCCCAGGTCAGCCCCAGCATTTT. Translated, it gives CASSYRGLPGQPQHF. V is TRBV4-2 and J is TRBJ1-5, with 9 bases that match TRBD1. Germline CDR1 LGHNA, CDR2 YNFKEQ. V was pared by 5 bases and J by 6 bases, with 8 bases of the junction left unmatched. This CDR3 comprises 15 residues.

V and J are TRBV28 and TRBJ1-5; maybe TRBD1 (6 bases). The V and J ends lost 8 bases and 5 bases respectively, with 13 bases between them. Germline CDR1 and CDR2: MDHEN and SYDVKM. The CDR3 runs to 13 residues. Here the CDR3 reads CASWDNSYQPQHF. Written as DNA, the CDR3 is TGTGCCAGCTGGGACAACTCATATCAGCCCCAGCATTTT. Supplemented by reference TRBV28 and TRBJ1-5, the full variable domain reads DVKVTQSSRYLVKRTGEKVFLECVQDMDHENMFWYRQDPGLGLRLIYFSYDVKMKEKGDIPEGYSVSREKKERFSLILESASTNQTSMYLCASWDNSYQPQHFGDGTRLSIL.

The chain is built from TRBV28 and TRBJ1-2, with 11 bases that match TRBD1. The V segment lost 4 bases and the J segment 7 bases; nucleotides outside the gene matches: 11. CDR3 length equals 16 residues. CDR1 is MDHEN and CDR2 is SYDVKM in the germline V gene. CDR3 residues: CASSSPAGQGERGYTF. CDR3 coding DNA: TGTGCCAGCAGTTCGCCTGCGGGACAGGGGGAACGTGGCTACACCTTC.

This chain connects TRBV2 to TRBJ2-1; a possible D gene is TRBD2 (5 bases). Germline V gene lookup returns CDR1 SNHLY and CDR2 FYNNEI. Trimming took 6 bases from V and 10 from J, leaving 19 bases between them. The CDR3 is 14 amino acids. The CDR3 bases are TGTGCCAGCAGCTCCGGGCCTTTGGGAGCCGAGCAGTTCTTC. Its protein is CASSSGPLGAEQFF.

This clone was observed a single time. The V gene is TRBV10-3, the J gene TRBJ2-3; the match to TRBD2 covers 9 bases. Trimming at V came to 2 bases and at J to 0 bases, leaving 0 bases not matched to a gene. The CDR3 contains 15 residues. Looked up from germline, CDR1 is ENHRY and CDR2 is SYGVKD. CDR3 sequence reads: CAISEGLASTDTQYF. CDR3 nucleotides: TGTGCCATCAGTGAGGGACTAGCGAGCACAGATACGCAGTATTTT.

The chain couples TRBV27 to TRBJ1-2; D remains unclear. Trimming left V 6 bases short and J 2 bases short, with 13 bases between. The CDR3 runs 14 residues. Germline CDR1 and CDR2: MNHEY and SMNVEV (reference sequence). The CDR3 coding sequence is TGTGCCAGCAGATCCTCCGGGAACAACTATGGCTACACCTTC. Translating it yields CASRSSGNNYGYTF.

Worth noting for this clone: A read error may explain this, as a much larger clone is one base away. This sample includes further DNA sequences coding for the same CDR3. This chain links TRBV5-1 with TRBJ2-1; TRBD2 aligns across 7 bases. CDR1 is SGHRS and CDR2 is YFSETQ in the germline V gene. This CDR3 has 18 residues. V lost 4 bases, J lost 7 bases, and 20 bases stayed unmatched. The CDR3 DNA reads as TGCGCCAGCAGCCCCTCACCCTTGGGGGGGGTAACGCGAAATGAGCAGTTCTTC. This sequence encodes CASSPSPLGGVTRNEQFF.

The chain combines TRBV4-3 with TRBJ2-7, with 7 bases lining up with TRBD2. V shed 0 bases, J shed 6 bases, and the junction held 8 bases outside the gene matches. This CDR3 is 15 amino acids long. Germline assignment: CDR1 LGHNA and CDR2 YSLEER. The chain's CDR3 is CASSQEGGGPREQYF. The CDR3 nucleotides are TGCGCCAGCAGCCAAGAGGGGGGAGGGCCTCGCGAGCAGTACTTC.

V and J are TRBV6-1 and TRBJ2-5; 7 positions agree with TRBD2. Germline CDR1 MNHNS, CDR2 SASEGT. This CDR3 is built from 13 residues. The V segment lost 11 bases and the J segment 5 bases; nucleotides outside the gene matches: 11. The CDR3 DNA follows: TGTGCCGAAGGCGGGAGTTTCGGTGAGACCCAGTACTTC. Protein sequence: CAEGGSFGETQYF.

The rearrangement links TRBV29-1 to TRBJ2-1, with 9 bases aligning to TRBD2. V was clipped by 8 bases and J by 7 bases; unmatched bases: 15. The germline gives CDR1 SQVTM, CDR2 ANQGSEA. The CDR3 covers 15 residues. As DNA, the CDR3 is TGCAGCATACCACCTAGCGGGGACGTTAGGAATGAGCAGTTCTTC. It specifies CSIPPSGDVRNEQFF.

To note about this clone: This likely stems from a read error, as it lies one base from a far larger clone. Other DNA sequences of this sample code for an identical CDR3. The CDR3 sequence is CASSLDRGAGEQYF. CDR3 nucleotide sequence: TGTGCCAGCAGCTTAGACAGGGGGGCCGGCGAGCAGTACTTC. The V and J genes are TRBV11-2 and TRBJ2-5; a weak D match, TRBD1 (7 bases). The J call may be in error: the DNA end matches TRBJ2-7 better. Germline CDR1 is SGHAT and CDR2 is FQNNGV. The CDR3 runs 14 residues.

The rearrangement uses TRBV4-3 and TRBJ2-2; D may be TRBD1 (5 bases). Per the germline V gene, CDR1 is LGHNA and CDR2 is YSLEER. V lost 3 bases, J lost 6 bases, and 17 bases lay in between. The CDR3 contains 16 residues. The CDR3 reads CASSQMGQGRAGELFF. CDR3 nucleotides: TGCGCCAGCAGCCAGATGGGGCAGGGCCGAGCCGGGGAGCTGTTTTTT.

The rearrangement joins TRBV21-1 to TRBJ2-5; TRBD2, the D gene given by the table, was not confirmed from the DNA. TRBV21-1 corresponds to a pseudogene. CDR3 length equals 16 residues. The chain's CDR3 is CASSKVASGRAETQYF. The CDR3 coding sequence is TGTGCCAGCAGCAAAGTGGCTAGCGGGAGGGCGGAGACCCAGTACTTC.

The chain joins TRBV5-4 to TRBJ2-3; D not resolved. The CDR3 sequence is 15 residues long. V was cut by 0 bases and J by 0 bases, with 8 bases left in between. The germline CDR1 and CDR2 sequences are SGHNT and YYREEE (reference sequence). The DNA of the CDR3 is TGTGCCAGCAGCTTGGTATCCTCTAGCACAGATACGCAGTATTTT. Translated, it gives CASSLVSSSTDTQYF.

The chain carries TRBV6-5 and TRBJ2-1; D gene uncertain. The CDR3 runs to 12 residues. V lost 8 bases to trimming and J lost 4 bases, with 9 bases between them. Germline lookup yields CDR1 MNHEY and CDR2 SVGAGI. The CDR3 bases are TGTGCCAGCCATGGCGAGTACAATGAGCAGTTCTTC. Its protein is CASHGEYNEQFF.

On this clone itself: A read error is likely here: a far larger clone is one base away. The genes are TRBV2 and TRBJ1-5, with D possibly TRBD1 on 5 matching bases. Germline V gene data show CDR1 as SNHLY and CDR2 as FYNNEI. There are 13 residues in the CDR3. DNA of the CDR3: TGTGCCGCCGGGGCAAATAGCGATCAGCCCCAGCATTTT. The encoded protein is CAAGANSDQPQHF.